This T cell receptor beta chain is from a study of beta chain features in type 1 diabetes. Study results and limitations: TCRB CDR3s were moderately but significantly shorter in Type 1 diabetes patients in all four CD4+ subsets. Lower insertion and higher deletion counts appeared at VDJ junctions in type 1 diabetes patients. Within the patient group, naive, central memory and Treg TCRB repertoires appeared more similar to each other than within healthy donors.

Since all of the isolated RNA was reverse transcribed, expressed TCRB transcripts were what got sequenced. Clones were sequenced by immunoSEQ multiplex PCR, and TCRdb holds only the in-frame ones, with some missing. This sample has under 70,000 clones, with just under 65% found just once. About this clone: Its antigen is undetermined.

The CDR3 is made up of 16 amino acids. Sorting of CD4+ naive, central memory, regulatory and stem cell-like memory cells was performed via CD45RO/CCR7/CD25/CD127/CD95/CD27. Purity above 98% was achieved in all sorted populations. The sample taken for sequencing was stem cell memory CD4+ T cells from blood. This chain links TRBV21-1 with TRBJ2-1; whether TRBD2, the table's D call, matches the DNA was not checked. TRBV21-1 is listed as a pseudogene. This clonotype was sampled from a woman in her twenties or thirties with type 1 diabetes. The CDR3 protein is CASSTGLASRNNEQFF. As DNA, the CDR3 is TGTGCCAGCAGCACGGGACTAGCGAGCCGCAACAATGAGCAGTTCTTC.